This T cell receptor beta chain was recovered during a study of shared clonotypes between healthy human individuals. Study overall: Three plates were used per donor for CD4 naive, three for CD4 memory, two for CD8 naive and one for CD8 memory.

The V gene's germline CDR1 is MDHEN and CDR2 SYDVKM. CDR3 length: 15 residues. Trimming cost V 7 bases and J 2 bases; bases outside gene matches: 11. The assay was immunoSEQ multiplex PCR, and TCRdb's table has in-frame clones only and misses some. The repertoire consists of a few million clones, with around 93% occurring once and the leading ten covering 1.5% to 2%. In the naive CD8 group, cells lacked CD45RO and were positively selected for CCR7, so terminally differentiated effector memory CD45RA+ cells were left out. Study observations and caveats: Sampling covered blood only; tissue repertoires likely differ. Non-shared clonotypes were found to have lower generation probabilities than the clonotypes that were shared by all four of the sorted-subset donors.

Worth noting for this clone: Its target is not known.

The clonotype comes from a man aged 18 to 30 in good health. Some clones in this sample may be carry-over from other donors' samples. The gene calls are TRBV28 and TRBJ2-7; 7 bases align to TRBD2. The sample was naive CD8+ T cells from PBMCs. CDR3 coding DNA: TGTGCCAGCACTATCGGCGCCGGGAGGACCTACGAGCAGTACTTC. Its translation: CASTIGAGRTYEQYF. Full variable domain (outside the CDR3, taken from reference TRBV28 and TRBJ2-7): DVKVTQSSRYLVKRTGEKVFLECVQDMDHENMFWYRQDPGLGLRLIYFSYDVKMKEKGDIPEGYSVSREKKERFSLILESASTNQTSMYLCASTIGAGRTYEQYFGPGTRLTVT.